The clone carrying this T cell receptor (beta chain) turned up a few times. Its specificity is unknown. The data stem from a study of human T cells and chemical hapten exposure. Stated time point: patch test 2, 6 weeks after DPC sensitization. Treatment here: therapeutic diphenylcyclopropenone sensitization with weekly scalp DPC. The CDR3 loop spans 16 amino acids. Trimming cost V 0 bases and J 2 bases; bases outside gene matches: 1. The germline CDR1 and CDR2 sequences are SGHVS and FNYEAQ. The authors' processing: Between about 23,224 and 700,000 TCRs appeared in each sample, and the median stood at 95,638. TCRdb passed the RACE reads through MiXCR, listing each CDR3 protein once. The V and J calls were determined by TCRdb, not by the authors. The table shows tens of thousands of distinct CDR3 sequences, with 9.5% to 12% occurring only once. Study-wide points: No alteration of TCRs above 1 in 1000 frequency was seen with DPC sensitization.

The receptor comes from a man aged 40-55 years with alopecia areata. Some clones in this sample may be carry-over from other donors' samples. The sequenced sample was whole blood, obtained in connection with sensitization to the hapten diphenylcyclopropenone (DPC). The V call is TRBV7-6, the J call TRBJ2-4, with 10 bases lining up with TRBD2. The chain's CDR3 is CASSLAAGGSKNIQYF. Written as DNA, the CDR3 is TGTGCCAGCAGCTTAGCAGCGGGAGGGTCCAAAAACATTCAGTACTTC. The variable domain in full, with the rest retrieved from reference TRBV7-6 and TRBJ2-4, is GAGVSQSPRYKVTKRGQDVALRCDPISGHVSLYWYRQALGQGPEFLTYFNYEAQQDKSGLPNDRFSAERPEGSISTLTIQRTEQRDSAMYRCASSLAAGGSKNIQYFGAGTRLSVL.